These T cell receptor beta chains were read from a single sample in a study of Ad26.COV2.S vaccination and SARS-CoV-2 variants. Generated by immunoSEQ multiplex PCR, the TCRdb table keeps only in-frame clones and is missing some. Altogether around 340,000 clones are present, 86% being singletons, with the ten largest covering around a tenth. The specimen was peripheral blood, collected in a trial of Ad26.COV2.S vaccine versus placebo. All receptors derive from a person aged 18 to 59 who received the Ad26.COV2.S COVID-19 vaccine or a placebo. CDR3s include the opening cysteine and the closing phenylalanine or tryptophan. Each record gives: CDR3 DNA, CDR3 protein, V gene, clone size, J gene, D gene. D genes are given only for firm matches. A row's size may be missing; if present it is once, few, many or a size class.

TGTGCCAGCAGCACCAACACAGGGAGCTCCTACAATGAGCAGTTCTTC CASSTNTGSSYNEQFF TRBV27 once TRBJ2-1 -
TGTGCCATCAGTGAGGCGCAGCGCGTCTCTGGAAACACCATATATTTT CAISEAQRVSGNTIYF TRBV10-3 - TRBJ1-3 -
TGTGCCAGCTCACCACCGACGACAGGGGGCGGCTACACCTTC CASSPPTTGGGYTF TRBV18 - TRBJ1-2 TRBD1
TGTGCCAGCAGCTTACAGGGGAGTGGGACAGATACGCAGTATTTT CASSLQGSGTDTQYF TRBV7-2 few TRBJ2-3 -
TGTGCCACCAGTGATTTGGAACCGGGAACGAACCATGAGCAGTTCTTC CATSDLEPGTNHEQFF TRBV24-1 - TRBJ2-1 -
TGTGCCACCAGGGGACAGGGTTTGACTACCGGGGAGCTGTTTTTT CATRGQGLTTGELFF TRBV27 - TRBJ2-2 TRBD1
TGTGCCAGCAGTTCCAGTCGCTATGGGGCCACTGAAGCTTTCTTT CASSSSRYGATEAFF TRBV6-2/TRBV6-3 - TRBJ1-1 -
TGTGCCAGCAGCGAACAGGACCAAGAGACCCAGTACTTC CASSEQDQETQYF TRBV9 - TRBJ2-5 -
TGTGCCACCAGTGACCTGACTAGCGGGGGGTGGGATGAGCAGTTCTTC CATSDLTSGGWDEQFF TRBV24-1 - TRBJ2-1 TRBD2
TGTGCAGGGACAGGGGGCCCATATGGCTACACCTTC CAGTGGPYGYTF TRBV3-1/TRBV3-2 once TRBJ1-2 TRBD1
TGTGCCAGCAGTTCCGAGCGGGGGGGCGGTAGGAATGAGCAGTTCTTC CASSSERGGGRNEQFF TRBV6-6 - TRBJ2-1 TRBD2
TGTGCCAGCAGCTTGGTGAGGGGGAACACTGAAGCTTTCTTT CASSLVRGNTEAFF TRBV5-6 - TRBJ1-1 -
TGTGCCAGCAGCTTCGTCGCCCAGCTCTCAAACTATGGCTACACCTTC CASSFVAQLSNYGYTF TRBV7-9 once TRBJ1-2 -
TGTGCCAGCAGCCAACGGGGGGCTTATCTCACTGAAGCTTTCTTT CASSQRGAYLTEAFF TRBV14 - TRBJ1-1 -
TGTGCCAGCAGCCCTTCCCCTCGAGAGGGCGAGCAGTTCTTC CASSPSPREGEQFF TRBV5-5 - TRBJ2-1 -
TGTGCCAGTAGTACGCCACAGCGGTATGATTCACCCCTCCACTTT CASSTPQRYDSPLHF TRBV19 - TRBJ1-6 -
TGTGCCAGCAGCCAACATGGGGGGACAGGGGCCTTCTATGGCTACACCTTC CASSQHGGTGAFYGYTF TRBV14 - TRBJ1-2 TRBD1
TGTGCCAGTAGTCTACCGTGGACTAGCGGGATGGGGCTACAGTTCTTC CASSLPWTSGMGLQFF TRBV19 - TRBJ2-1 TRBD2
TGTGCCAGCAGCTTGGCCGGAGGGTTGGAGACCCAGTACTTC CASSLAGGLETQYF TRBV5-4 - TRBJ2-5 -
TGCAGTGCTAGTCGGGGGCTCACCTACGAGCAGTACTTC CSASRGLTYEQYF TRBV20-1 - TRBJ2-7 -
TGTGCCAGTAGCCGCCTGGGGGTGGGGCCCCAGCATTTT CASSRLGVGPQHF TRBV19 few TRBJ1-5 -
TGTGCCAGCAGCCCCAGGGGCTTACTACCTCAAGAGACCCAGTACTTC CASSPRGLLPQETQYF TRBV7-9 - TRBJ2-5 -
TGTGCCAGCAGCTTAGGGTCAGGGACCACTGAAGCTTTCTTT CASSLGSGTTEAFF TRBV7-2 - TRBJ1-1 -
TGTGCCAGCAGAAACGGAGATGAGGGTCAGCCCCAGCATTTT CASRNGDEGQPQHF TRBV6-5 once TRBJ1-5 -
TGTGCCAGCAGCTTATATCCGGGGTGGCAGTACTTC CASSLYPGWQYF TRBV7-9 - TRBJ2-7 -
TGTGCCAGCAGCTTGTCCTTAAAAGAAAAACTGTTTTTT CASSLSLKEKLFF TRBV7-9 - TRBJ1-4 -
TGTGCCAGCAGCGTACGTGAAGGGGGCACAGATACGCAGTATTTT CASSVREGGTDTQYF TRBV9 - TRBJ2-3 -
TGTGCCAGCGAGACCCGGGACGCCTCCAATCAGCCCCAGCATTTT CASETRDASNQPQHF TRBV28 - TRBJ1-5 -
TGTGCCAGCAGTTACTGGGGGCCAAACAATGAGCAGTTCTTC CASSYWGPNNEQFF TRBV6-5 - TRBJ2-1 -
TGTGCCAGCAGTCAGGACAGCAACTATGGCTACACCTTC CASSQDSNYGYTF TRBV2 - TRBJ1-2 -
TGTGCCAGCAGCCTTAGCCGATTGGGAACAGGGTTTACGGATGAGCAGTTCTTC CASSLSRLGTGFTDEQFF TRBV7-2 - TRBJ2-1 -
TGTGCCAGAAGCCCTCGGGGAGCGGATACGAACACCGGGGAGCTGTTTTTT CARSPRGADTNTGELFF TRBV5-3 - TRBJ2-2 -
TGTGCCAGCACCCTCACGGGACTAGCGGGCATTGAGCAGTTCTTC CASTLTGLAGIEQFF TRBV7-2 - TRBJ2-1 TRBD2
TGTGCCAGCAGTTTAAGTTACTTCCGGGACACTTACTTCTCCTACGAGCAGTACTTC CASSLSYFRDTYFSYEQYF TRBV28 - TRBJ2-7 -
TGCGCCAGCAGCCAAGGGACAGTAGGCAATCAGCCCCAGCATTTT CASSQGTVGNQPQHF TRBV4-3 few TRBJ1-5 -
TGTGCCAGCAGCTTAGCTCCGGGACTAGCCGTTGAGCAGTTCTTC CASSLAPGLAVEQFF TRBV7-8 - TRBJ2-1 TRBD2
TGTGCCAGCACCCACAGGGGGGACTATGGCTACACCTTC CASTHRGDYGYTF TRBV6-5 - TRBJ1-2 TRBD1
TGTGCCAGCAGCCAGGAACTCATTTTGTCAGGCAACTATGGCTACACCTTC CASSQELILSGNYGYTF TRBV4-2 - TRBJ1-2 -
TGTGCCAGCTCAAATCGTGCTCCGGGACAGGGGGCTTATGAAAAACTGTTTTTT CASSNRAPGQGAYEKLFF TRBV18 - TRBJ1-4 TRBD1
TGCGCCAGCAGCCCGAGGAGTTCTGGGGCCAACGTCCTGACTTTC CASSPRSSGANVLTF TRBV5-1 few TRBJ2-6 -
TGTGCCAGCAGCCAAGGGGGCATCGCACAGAATGAGCAGTTCTTC CASSQGGIAQNEQFF TRBV7-9 - TRBJ2-1 TRBD1
TGTGCCAGCAGCCCTGGCGTGAGCGCCATGAACACTGAAGCTTTCTTT CASSPGVSAMNTEAFF TRBV7-9 - TRBJ1-1 -
TGTGCCAGCAGTAACCCGCCGGGGTCGGGCTACACCTTC CASSNPPGSGYTF TRBV6-2/TRBV6-3 - TRBJ1-2 -
TGTGCCAGCAGCCAAGATCCCGCGGAGACAGATACGCAGTATTTT CASSQDPAETDTQYF TRBV3-1/TRBV3-2 - TRBJ2-3 -
TGCGCCAGCAGCTTGGTTCCGGGCTCCCACGAGCAGTACTTC CASSLVPGSHEQYF TRBV5-1 once TRBJ2-7 -
TGCGCCAGCAGCCAAGGGGGACACCTTAATGAAAAACTGTTTTTT CASSQGGHLNEKLFF TRBV4-3 - TRBJ1-4 -
TGTGCCATCAGAGTAGGGACCACTGAAGCTTTCTTT CAIRVGTTEAFF TRBV12-3/TRBV12-4 - TRBJ1-1 -
TGCGCCAGCAGTGATAGGACCTATCAGCCCCAGCATTTT CASSDRTYQPQHF TRBV10-2 once TRBJ1-5 -
TGTGCCAGCAGCTTCGTCCCGGGAGAGGCTGAAGCTTTCTTT CASSFVPGEAEAFF TRBV7-2 once TRBJ1-1 -
TGTGCCACCGCGGACACCAACTACGAGCAGTACTTC CATADTNYEQYF TRBV24-1 - TRBJ2-7 -
TGTGCCAGTAGTATTAACCGGGGTCTTGAAGCTTTCTTT CASSINRGLEAFF TRBV19 - TRBJ1-1 -